This T cell receptor (beta chain) was retrieved from a study of T-cell memory formation after mild COVID-19. With 7 bases removed from V and 6 bases from J, the gap between germline ends came to 11 bases. This CDR3 contains 13 residues. The germline CDR1 and CDR2 sequences are KGHDR and SFDVKD. TCRdb re-derived calls from the 5' RACE reads in MiXCR, one entry per CDR3 protein. Here the sample spans under 700,000 distinct CDR3 sequences, about a fifth being singletons. Sequencing input: PBMCs or a T cell subset sorted from them (not recorded which). J is TRBJ2-2 and V is TRBV24-1; D may match TRBD1 or TRBD2 (5 bases each). This TCR came from an adult woman who had mild COVID-19 (a few samples of this study predate the infection). Cell type and time point are not known. The CDR3, as DNA: TGTGCCACCAGAGGGACCGTGGCCGGGGAGCTGTTTTTT. Protein product: CATRGTVAGELFF.